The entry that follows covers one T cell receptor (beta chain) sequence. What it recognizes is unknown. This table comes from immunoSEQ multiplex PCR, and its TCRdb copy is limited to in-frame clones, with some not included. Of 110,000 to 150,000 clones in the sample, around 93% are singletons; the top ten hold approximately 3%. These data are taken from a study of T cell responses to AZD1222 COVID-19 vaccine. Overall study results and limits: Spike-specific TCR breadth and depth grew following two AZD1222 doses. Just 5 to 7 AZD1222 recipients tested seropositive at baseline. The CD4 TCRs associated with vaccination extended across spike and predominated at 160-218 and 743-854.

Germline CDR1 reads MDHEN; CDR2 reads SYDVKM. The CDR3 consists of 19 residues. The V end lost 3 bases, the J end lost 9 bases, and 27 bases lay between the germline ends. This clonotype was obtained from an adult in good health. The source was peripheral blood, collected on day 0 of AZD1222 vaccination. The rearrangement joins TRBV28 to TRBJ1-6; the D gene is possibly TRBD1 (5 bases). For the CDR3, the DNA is TGTGCCAGCAGTTTCACCCCCTTTTCAGGGCCTTCGTTGGTTTCACCCCTCCACTTT. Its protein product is CASSFTPFSGPSLVSPLHF.